This TCR beta chain appears in the sequencing data of a study of OX40 agonist ivuxolimab in advanced cancers. Looking at the study overall: Ivuxolimab, which is an agonistic anti-OX40 (CD134) antibody, was administered to the patients.

Autoimmune disease history or systemic immunosuppression led to patients being barred. Peripheral blood came from all dose cohorts at three timepoints. Overall study results and limits: On average, CD8+ T cells had more expanded clones than CD4+.

Worth noting for this clone: No antigen is known for it.

Clones were sequenced by immunoSEQ multiplex PCR, and TCRdb holds only the in-frame ones, with some missing. The repertoire has about 10,000 clones, over 70% of them found once; the top ten carry 30%. Sequences were derived from CD4+ or CD8+ T cells sorted from blood, sampled in a trial of the OX40 agonist ivuxolimab. The receptor's source is an adult with an advanced solid tumor such as melanoma, head and neck, liver or kidney cancer.

CDR3 protein: CASIKEGYEQYF. Written as DNA, the CDR3 is TGTGCCAGCATCAAAGAGGGTTACGAGCAGTACTTC. The chain employs TRBV2 and TRBJ2-7; maybe TRBD2 (5 bases). Germline values: CDR1 SNHLY, CDR2 FYNNEI. The V end lost 7 bases, the J end lost 4 bases, and 11 bases lay between the germline ends. The CDR3 is 12 residues long.